The 10 T cell receptor beta chains below all came from one sample that was sequenced in a study of OX40 agonist ivuxolimab in advanced cancers. Assay used: immunoSEQ multiplex PCR; TCRdb lists only in-frame clones, some missing. The repertoire holds some 80,000 clones, with approximately 84% as singletons. Sequenced here: CD4+ or CD8+ T cells sorted from blood, sampled in a trial of the OX40 agonist ivuxolimab. The receptors come from an adult with an advanced solid tumor such as melanoma, head and neck, liver or kidney cancer.

The rearrangement links TRBV28 to TRBJ2-1, with D tentatively TRBD2 (9 bases). The V gene lost 4 bases and the J gene lost 7 bases, with 35 bases spanning the gap. This CDR3 is built from 21 residues. The germline CDR1 and CDR2 sequences are MDHEN and SYDVKM. The CDR3 nucleotides read TGTGCCAGCAGTTCCCCAGGCGGACAGGGTTTGCGCGGGAGGGCCGGTAATGAGCAGTTCTTC. Translated, it gives CASSSPGGQGLRGRAGNEQFF.

The chain is built from TRBV5-5 and TRBJ1-5; TRBD1 might be the D (5 bases). The length of the CDR3 is 16 residues. The germline V and J ends were trimmed by 1 base and 1 base, with 12 bases remaining between them. Looked up from germline, CDR1 is SGHKS and CDR2 is YYEKEE (reference sequence). The CDR3 region is CASSLMGPPSNQPQHF. CDR3 in DNA: TGTGCCAGCAGCTTGATGGGACCACCCAGCAATCAGCCCCAGCATTTT. The full variable domain, its missing parts supplied by reference TRBV5-5 and TRBJ1-5, is DAGVTQSPTHLIKTRGQQVTLRCSPISGHKSVSWYQQVLGQGPQFIFQYYEKEERGRGNFPDRFSARQFPNYSSELNVNALLLGDSALYLCASSLMGPPSNQPQHFGDGTRLSIL.

The chain has TRBV5-1 and TRBJ2-7; maybe TRBD2 (6 bases). Germline V lookup: CDR1 SGHRS, CDR2 YFSETQ. The CDR3 has 15 amino acids. V lost 4 bases to trimming and J lost 5 bases, with 19 bases between them. In DNA form, the CDR3 reads TGCGCCAGCAGCAAGGGACTCTCGTATTCCCACGAGCAGTACTTC. Translated: CASSKGLSYSHEQYF.

This chain links TRBV5-6 with TRBJ2-7, with D unresolved. Germline V gene lookup returns CDR1 SGHDT and CDR2 YYEEEE. The CDR3 covers 13 residues. The ends were cut back, 0 bases at V and 1 base at J, with 5 bases in the middle. The chain's CDR3 is CASSLVWSYEQYF. CDR3 coding DNA: TGTGCCAGCAGCTTGGTCTGGTCCTACGAGCAGTACTTC.

This chain uses TRBV5-6 with TRBJ2-2, with 13 bases identical to TRBD2. The CDR3 runs 19 residues. V lost 4 bases and J lost 5; bases outside the gene matches: 14. Germline V gene data show CDR1 as SGHDT and CDR2 as YYEEEE. For the CDR3, the DNA is TGTGCCAGCAGCCCGGCAGGAGGACTAGCGGGGGAAGGAACCGGGGAGCTGTTTTTT. Translated, it gives CASSPAGGLAGEGTGELFF.

This sequence joins TRBV19 and TRBJ1-2, with TRBD1 as a possible D gene (5 bases). In germline, CDR1 is LNHDA, CDR2 SQIVND (reference sequence). The CDR3 loop spans 13 amino acids. The germline V and J ends were trimmed by 1 base and 4 bases, with 7 bases remaining between them. CDR3 in amino acids: CASSIGQGYGYTF. The DNA of the CDR3 is TGTGCCAGTAGTATAGGTCAGGGCTATGGCTACACCTTC.

J is TRBJ2-6 and V is TRBV30, with D hard to call. Trimming took 7 bases from V and 0 from J, leaving 4 bases between them. CDR3 length equals 12 residues. Germline V lookup: CDR1 GTSNPN, CDR2 SVGIG (reference sequence). DNA for the CDR3: TGTGCCTTCAGCTCTGGGGCCAACGTCCTGACTTTC. Translating gives CAFSSGANVLTF.

This sequence joins TRBV11-2 and TRBJ2-1; D not certain. V lost 1 base and J lost 3, with 10 bases in between. Germline values: CDR1 SGHAT, CDR2 FQNNGV. This CDR3 contains 15 residues. CDR3 protein: CASSLAPQGYNEQFF. The CDR3 DNA reads TGTGCCAGCAGCTTAGCTCCACAAGGCTACAATGAGCAGTTCTTC.

The rearrangement links TRBV5-1 to TRBJ2-5; no clear D gene. Between the trimmed V and J ends, which lost 0 bases and 4 bases, there was a span of 19 bases. Germline V CDR1 and CDR2: SGHRS, YFSETQ. This CDR3 contains 17 residues. This CDR3 is CASSLGGKLGSGETQYF. The CDR3 nucleotides are TGCGCCAGCAGCTTGGGAGGCAAGTTGGGGTCGGGAGAGACCCAGTACTTC.

The V gene is TRBV15, the J gene TRBJ1-1; D gene unclear. The CDR3 contains 17 residues. Trimming took 1 base from V and 0 from J, leaving 15 bases between them. Germline V lookup: CDR1 LNHNV, CDR2 YYDKDF (reference sequence). In nucleotides, the CDR3 is TGTGCCACCAGCAGAGGTCCGGCAGGCGGAATGAACACTGAAGCTTTCTTT. Amino acids: CATSRGPAGGMNTEAFF.